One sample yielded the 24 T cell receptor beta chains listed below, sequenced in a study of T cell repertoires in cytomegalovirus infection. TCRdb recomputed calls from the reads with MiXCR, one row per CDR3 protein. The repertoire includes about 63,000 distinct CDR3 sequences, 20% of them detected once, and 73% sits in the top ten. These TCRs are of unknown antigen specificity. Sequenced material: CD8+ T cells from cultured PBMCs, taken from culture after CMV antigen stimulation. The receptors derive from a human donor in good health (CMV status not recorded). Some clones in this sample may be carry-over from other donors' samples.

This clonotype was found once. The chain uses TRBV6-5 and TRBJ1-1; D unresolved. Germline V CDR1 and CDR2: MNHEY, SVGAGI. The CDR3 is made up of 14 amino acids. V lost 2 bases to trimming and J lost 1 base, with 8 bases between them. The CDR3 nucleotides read TGTGCCAGCAGTTACGGTCTGGGGAACACTGAAGCTTTCTTT. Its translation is CASSYGLGNTEAFF.

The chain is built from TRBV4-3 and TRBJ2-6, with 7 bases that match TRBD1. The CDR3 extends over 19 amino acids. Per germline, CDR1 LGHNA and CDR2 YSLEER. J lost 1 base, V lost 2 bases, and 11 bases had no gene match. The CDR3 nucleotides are TGCGCCAGCAGCCAAAGAAGGGGGCCCGTTTTATCTGGGGCCAACGTCCTGACTTTC. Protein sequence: CASSQRRGPVLSGANVLTF.

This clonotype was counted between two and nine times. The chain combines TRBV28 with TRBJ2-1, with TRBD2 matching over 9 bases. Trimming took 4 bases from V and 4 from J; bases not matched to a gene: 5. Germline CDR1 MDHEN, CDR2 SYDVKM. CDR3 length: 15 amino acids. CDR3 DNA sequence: TGTGCCAGCAGTTCCCCCCTAGCGGGGTACAATGAGCAGTTCTTC. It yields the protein CASSSPLAGYNEQFF. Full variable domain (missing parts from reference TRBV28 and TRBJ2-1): DVKVTQSSRYLVKRTGEKVFLECVQDMDHENMFWYRQDPGLGLRLIYFSYDVKMKEKGDIPEGYSVSREKKERFSLILESASTNQTSMYLCASSSPLAGYNEQFFGPGTRLTVL.

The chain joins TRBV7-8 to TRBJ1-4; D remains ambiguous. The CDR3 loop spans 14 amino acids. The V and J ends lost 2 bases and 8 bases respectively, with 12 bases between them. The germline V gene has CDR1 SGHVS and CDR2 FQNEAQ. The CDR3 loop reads CASSLRRGGEKLFF. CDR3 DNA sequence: TGTGCCAGCAGCTTACGTCGGGGTGGGGAAAAACTGTTTTTT.

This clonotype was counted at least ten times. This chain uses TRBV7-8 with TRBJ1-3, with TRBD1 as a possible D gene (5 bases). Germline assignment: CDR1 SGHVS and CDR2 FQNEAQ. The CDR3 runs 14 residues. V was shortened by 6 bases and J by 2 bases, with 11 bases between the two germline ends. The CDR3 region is CASSGGGTGNTIYF. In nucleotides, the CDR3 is TGTGCCAGCAGTGGGGGAGGCACTGGAAACACCATATATTTT. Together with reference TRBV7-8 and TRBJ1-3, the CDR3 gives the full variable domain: GAGVSQSPRYKVAKRGQDVALRCDPISGHVSLFWYQQALGQGPEFLTYFQNEAQLDKSGLPSDRFFAERPEGSVSTLKIQRTQQEDSAVYLCASSGGGTGNTIYFGEGSWLTVV.

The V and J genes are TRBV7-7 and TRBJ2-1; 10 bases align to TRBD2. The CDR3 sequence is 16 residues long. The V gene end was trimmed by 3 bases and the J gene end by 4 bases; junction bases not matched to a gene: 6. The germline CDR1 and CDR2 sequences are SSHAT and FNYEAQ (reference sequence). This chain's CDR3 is CASSLGATSGYNEQFF. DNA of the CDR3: TGTGCCAGCAGCTTGGGTGCGACTAGCGGGTACAATGAGCAGTTCTTC.

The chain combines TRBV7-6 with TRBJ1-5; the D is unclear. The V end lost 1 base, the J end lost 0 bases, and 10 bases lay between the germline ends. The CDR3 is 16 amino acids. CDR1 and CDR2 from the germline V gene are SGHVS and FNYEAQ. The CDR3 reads CASSLVAGDSNQPQHF. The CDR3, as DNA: TGTGCCAGCAGCTTAGTGGCCGGTGATAGCAATCAGCCCCAGCATTTT.

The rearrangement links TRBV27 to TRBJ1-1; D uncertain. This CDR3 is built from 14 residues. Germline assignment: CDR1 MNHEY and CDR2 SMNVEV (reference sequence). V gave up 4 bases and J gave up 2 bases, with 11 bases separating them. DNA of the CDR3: TGTGCCAGCAGTTGGGTAGGTGTTAACACTGAAGCTTTCTTT. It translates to CASSWVGVNTEAFF.

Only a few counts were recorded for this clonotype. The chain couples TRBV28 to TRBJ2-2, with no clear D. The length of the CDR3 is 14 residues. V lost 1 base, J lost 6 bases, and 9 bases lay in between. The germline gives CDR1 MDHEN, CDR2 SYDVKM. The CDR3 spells CASSLYGAPGELFF. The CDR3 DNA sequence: TGTGCCAGCAGTTTATACGGAGCGCCCGGGGAGCTGTTTTTT.

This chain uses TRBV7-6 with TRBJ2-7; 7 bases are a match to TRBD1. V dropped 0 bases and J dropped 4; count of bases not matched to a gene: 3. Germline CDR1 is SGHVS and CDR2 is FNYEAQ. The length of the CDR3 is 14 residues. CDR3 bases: TGTGCCAGCAGCTTAGCAGGGGGCGGTTACGAGCAGTACTTC. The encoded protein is CASSLAGGGYEQYF.

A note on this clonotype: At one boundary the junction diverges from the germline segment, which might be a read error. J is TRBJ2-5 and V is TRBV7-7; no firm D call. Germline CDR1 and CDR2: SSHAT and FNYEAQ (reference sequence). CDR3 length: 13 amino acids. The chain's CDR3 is CASSKDLQETQYF. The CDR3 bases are TGTGCTAGCAGCAAAGACTTACAAGAGACCCAGTACTTC.

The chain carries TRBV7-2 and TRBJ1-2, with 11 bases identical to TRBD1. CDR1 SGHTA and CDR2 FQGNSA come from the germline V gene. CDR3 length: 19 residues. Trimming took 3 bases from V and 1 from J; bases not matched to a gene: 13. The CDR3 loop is CASSFWTGGADLNNYGYTF. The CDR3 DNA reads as TGTGCCAGCAGCTTTTGGACAGGGGGCGCCGACCTGAATAACTATGGCTACACCTTC. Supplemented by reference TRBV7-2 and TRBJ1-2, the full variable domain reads GAGVSQSPSNKVTEKGKDVELRCDPISGHTALYWYRQSLGQGLEFLIYFQGNSAPDKSGLPSDRFSAERTGGSVSTLTIQRTQQEDSAVYLCASSFWTGGADLNNYGYTFGSGTRLTVV.

In nucleotides, the CDR3 is TGTGCCAGCAGTTACTGGACAGGGCGGAACACTGAAGCTTTCTTT. Translation: CASSYWTGRNTEAFF. The chain joins TRBV6-5 to TRBJ1-1; 8 bases fit TRBD1. Trimming at V came to 1 base and at J to 1 base, leaving 2 bases not matched to a gene. CDR3 size: 15 residues. Germline V gives CDR1 MNHEY, CDR2 SVGAGI.

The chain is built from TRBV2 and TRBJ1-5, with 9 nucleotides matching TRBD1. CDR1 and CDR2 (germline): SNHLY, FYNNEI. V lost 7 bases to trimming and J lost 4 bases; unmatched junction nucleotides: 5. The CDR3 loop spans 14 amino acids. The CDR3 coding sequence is TGTGCCAGCAAGGGGGGACAGGGAAATCAGCCCCAGCATTTT. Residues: CASKGGQGNQPQHF. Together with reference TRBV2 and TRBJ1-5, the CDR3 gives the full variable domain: EPEVTQTPSHQVTQMGQEVILRCVPISNHLYFYWYRQILGQKVEFLVSFYNNEISEKSEIFDDQFSVERPDGSNFTLKIRSTKLEDSAMYFCASKGGQGNQPQHFGDGTRLSIL.

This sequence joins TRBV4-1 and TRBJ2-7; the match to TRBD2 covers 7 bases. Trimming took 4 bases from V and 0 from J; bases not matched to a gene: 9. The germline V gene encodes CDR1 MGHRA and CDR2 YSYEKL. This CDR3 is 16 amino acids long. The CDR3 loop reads CASSLRSGNPSYEQYF. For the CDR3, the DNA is TGCGCCAGCAGCCTAAGGAGCGGGAACCCCTCCTACGAGCAGTACTTC.

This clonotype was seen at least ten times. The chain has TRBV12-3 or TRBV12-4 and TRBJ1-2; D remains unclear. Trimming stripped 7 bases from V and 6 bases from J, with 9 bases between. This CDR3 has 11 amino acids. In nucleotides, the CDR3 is TGTGCCAGCAAAACGGCAGATGGCTACACCTTC. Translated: CASKTADGYTF.

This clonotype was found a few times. Here the CDR3 DNA reads TGTGCCAGCAGCTTTCGTACGTCAGCTCGCGGTGAAAAACTGTTTTTT. Translated, it gives CASSFRTSARGEKLFF. The chain recombines TRBV7-6 with TRBJ1-4; D gene unclear. This CDR3 contains 16 residues. Per germline, CDR1 SGHVS and CDR2 FNYEAQ. Between the trimmed V and J ends, which lost 3 bases and 7 bases, there was a span of 18 bases.

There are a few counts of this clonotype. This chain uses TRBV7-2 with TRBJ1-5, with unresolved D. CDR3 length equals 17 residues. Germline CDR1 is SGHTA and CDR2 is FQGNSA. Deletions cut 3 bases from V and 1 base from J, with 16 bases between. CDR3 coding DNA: TGTGCCAGCAGCTTCCGTCCGCTGGAGCTGAGCAATCAGCCCCAGCATTTT. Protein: CASSFRPLELSNQPQHF.

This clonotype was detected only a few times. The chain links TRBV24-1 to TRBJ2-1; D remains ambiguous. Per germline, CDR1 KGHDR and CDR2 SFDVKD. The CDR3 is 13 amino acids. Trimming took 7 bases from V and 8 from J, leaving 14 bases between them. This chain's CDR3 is CATSRPNTDEQFF. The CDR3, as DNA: TGTGCCACCAGCCGCCCGAACACGGATGAGCAGTTCTTC.

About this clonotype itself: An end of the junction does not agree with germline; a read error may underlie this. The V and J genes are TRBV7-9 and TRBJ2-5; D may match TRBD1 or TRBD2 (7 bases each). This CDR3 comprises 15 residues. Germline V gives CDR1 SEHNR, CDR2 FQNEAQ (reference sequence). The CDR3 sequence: CASSPRGGGQQTQYF. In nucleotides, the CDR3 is TGTGCCAGCAGCCCCCGGGGAGGGGGCCAACAGACCCAGTACTTC.

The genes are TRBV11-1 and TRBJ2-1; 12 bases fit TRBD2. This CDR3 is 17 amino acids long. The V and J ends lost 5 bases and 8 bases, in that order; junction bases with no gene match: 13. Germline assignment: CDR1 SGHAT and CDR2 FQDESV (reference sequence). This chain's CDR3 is CASSILAGGPSGDEQFF. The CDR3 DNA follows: TGTGCCAGCAGCATCCTAGCGGGGGGGCCGTCTGGTGATGAGCAGTTCTTC. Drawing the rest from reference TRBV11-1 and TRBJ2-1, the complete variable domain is EAEVAQSPRYKITEKSQAVAFWCDPISGHATLYWYRQILGQGPELLVQFQDESVVDDSQLPKDRFSAERLKGVDSTLKIQPAELGDSAMYLCASSILAGGPSGDEQFFGPGTRLTVL.

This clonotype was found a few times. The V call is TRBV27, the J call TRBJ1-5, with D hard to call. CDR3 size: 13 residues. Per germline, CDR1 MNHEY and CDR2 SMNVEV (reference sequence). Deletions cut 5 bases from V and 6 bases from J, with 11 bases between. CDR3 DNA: TGTGCCAGCAGTCCAAGCTGGGTTCAGCCCCAGCATTTT. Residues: CASSPSWVQPQHF.

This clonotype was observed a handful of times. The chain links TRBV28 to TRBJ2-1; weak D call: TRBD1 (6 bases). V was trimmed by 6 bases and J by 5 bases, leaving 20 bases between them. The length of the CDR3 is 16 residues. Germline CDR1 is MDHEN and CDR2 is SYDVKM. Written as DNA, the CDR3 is TGTGCCAGCAGCCCATCAGGACAGCGCCTCAACAATGAGCAGTTCTTC. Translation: CASSPSGQRLNNEQFF.

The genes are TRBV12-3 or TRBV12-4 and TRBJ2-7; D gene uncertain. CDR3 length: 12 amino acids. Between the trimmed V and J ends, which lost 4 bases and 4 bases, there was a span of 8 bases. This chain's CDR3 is CASSSDGYEQYF. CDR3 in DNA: TGTGCCAGCAGTTCGGACGGGTACGAGCAGTACTTC.